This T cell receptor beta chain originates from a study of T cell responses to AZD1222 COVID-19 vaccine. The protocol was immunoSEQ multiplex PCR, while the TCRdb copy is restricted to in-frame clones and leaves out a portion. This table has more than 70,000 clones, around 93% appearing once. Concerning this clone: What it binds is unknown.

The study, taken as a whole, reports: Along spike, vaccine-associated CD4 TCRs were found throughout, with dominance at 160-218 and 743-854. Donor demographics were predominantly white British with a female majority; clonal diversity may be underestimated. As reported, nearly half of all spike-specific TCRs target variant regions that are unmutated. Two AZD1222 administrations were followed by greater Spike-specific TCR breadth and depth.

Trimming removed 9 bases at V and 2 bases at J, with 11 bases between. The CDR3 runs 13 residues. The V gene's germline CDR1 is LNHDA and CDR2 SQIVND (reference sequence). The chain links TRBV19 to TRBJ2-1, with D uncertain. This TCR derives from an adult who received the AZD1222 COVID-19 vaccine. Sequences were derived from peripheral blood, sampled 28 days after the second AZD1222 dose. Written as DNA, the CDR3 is TGTGCCAGCGCCTATGGACCCTACAATGAGCAGTTCTTC. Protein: CASAYGPYNEQFF.